This is a list of T cell receptor beta chains from one sample in a study of T cell responses to AZD1222 COVID-19 vaccine. TCRdb's table, derived via immunoSEQ multiplex PCR, lists solely in-frame clones and lacks some. This sample yields roughly 260,000 clones, of which approximately 93% are seen a single time; less than 0.6% belongs to the top ten. Material: peripheral blood, obtained on day 0 of AZD1222 vaccination. The receptors originated from an adult in good health. Both conserved end residues are part of each CDR3. Fields, in order: V gene, D gene, J gene, clone size, CDR3 length, CDR3 DNA, CDR3 protein. A D gene is named only where the DNA matches it firmly. Expanded clones get a size class; other rows say once, few or many, or leave the size out.

TRBV7-9	TRBD1	TRBJ1-2	NA	16	TGTGCCAGCAGACCTAAAGCCGGGACAGCAGCGAGCGGCTACACCTTC	CASRPKAGTAASGYTF
TRBV5-8	NA	TRBJ2-1	NA	14	TGTGCCAGCAGCCACGAGCCCTCCACAAGTGAGCAGTTCTTC	CASSHEPSTSEQFF
TRBV7-9	NA	TRBJ1-6	NA	16	TGTGCCAGCAGCTTAGGCGCGGTAACACCAAATTCACCCCTCCACTTT	CASSLGAVTPNSPLHF
TRBV6-6	TRBD1	TRBJ2-3	NA	15	TGTGCCAGCAGTTACTCTGGACAGGGGGCAGATACGCAGTATTTT	CASSYSGQGADTQYF
TRBV5-8	TRBD1	TRBJ1-5	once	15	TGTGCCAGCAGTCCCAGGGGGAGAAGCAATCAGCCCCAGCATTTT	CASSPRGRSNQPQHF
TRBV27	NA	TRBJ1-2	NA	15	TGTGCCAGCAGCCTATTAGAAGGACTGGGCTATGGCTACACCTTC	CASSLLEGLGYGYTF
TRBV28	TRBD2	TRBJ2-5	once	16	TGTGCCAGCAGTTTAAGTCGAGGAGCGGGGGAAGAGACCCAGTACTTC	CASSLSRGAGEETQYF
TRBV3-1/TRBV3-2	NA	TRBJ2-4	NA	12	TGTGCCAGCAGCCAAGAGGGGCTCATTCAGTACTTC	CASSQEGLIQYF
TRBV13	NA	TRBJ2-1	NA	15	TGTGCCAGCAGCTTATGGTCAGGGGTTACCAATGAGCAGTTCTTC	CASSLWSGVTNEQFF
TRBV28	NA	TRBJ1-2	NA	14	TGTGCCAGCAGTTTATACTCGGGGAACTATGGCTACACCTTC	CASSLYSGNYGYTF
TRBV7-9	NA	TRBJ2-3	NA	13	TGTGCCAGCAGCTTAGGCCCCCCGGGTACGCAGTATTTT	CASSLGPPGTQYF
TRBV5-6	TRBD1	TRBJ1-5	NA	18	TGTGCCAGCAGCTCTGCCGGGACAGGATGGGATAGCAATCAGCCCCAGCATTTT	CASSSAGTGWDSNQPQHF
TRBV29-1	TRBD1	TRBJ1-2	once	11	TGCAGCGTTTCGGGACAGGGGGGCTACACCTTC	CSVSGQGGYTF
TRBV7-9	NA	TRBJ2-6	NA	16	TGTGCCAGCAGCTCAGGCGAGGGGTCCGGGGCCAACGTCCTGACTTTC	CASSSGEGSGANVLTF
TRBV11-2	NA	TRBJ1-6	NA	15	TGTGCCAGCAGCTTAAGCCAGGGGCGCGGTTCACCCCTCCACTTT	CASSLSQGRGSPLHF
TRBV7-9	TRBD2	TRBJ2-4	NA	16	TGTGCCAGCAGCTTAGGAGGCGGGAGAGCCAAAAACATTCAGTACTTC	CASSLGGGRAKNIQYF
TRBV28	TRBD1	TRBJ2-7	NA	16	TGTGCCAGCAGTTCACCTTCCGGGACAGGGATCAACGAGCAGTACTTC	CASSSPSGTGINEQYF
TRBV7-2	NA	TRBJ2-5	NA	15	TGTGCCAGCAGCTCCCTTTGGGGGAACCAAGAGACCCAGTACTTC	CASSSLWGNQETQYF
TRBV2	NA	TRBJ1-5	NA	14	TGTGCCAGCAGTAACGGGCCGAGCAATCAGCCCCAGCATTTT	CASSNGPSNQPQHF
TRBV27	TRBD1	TRBJ1-5	NA	13	TGTGCCAGCGGGACAGGGGGCTTTCTGGCCCAGCATTTT	CASGTGGFLAQHF
TRBV5-6	NA	TRBJ2-3	NA	16	TGTGCCAGCAGCTCCCGGACTTACTCTAGCACAGATACGCAGTATTTT	CASSSRTYSSTDTQYF
TRBV3-1/TRBV3-2	NA	TRBJ1-6	NA	14	TGTGCCAGCAGCCAAGATTTCGGGAATTCACCCCTCCACTTT	CASSQDFGNSPLHF
TRBV4-1	NA	TRBJ1-5	NA	15	TGCGCCAGCAGCCAGCCAGGACAGAGAAATCAGCCCCAGCATTTT	CASSQPGQRNQPQHF
TRBV5-4	NA	TRBJ1-5	NA	15	TGTGCCAGCAGCGCCGACAAGAGTAGCAATCAGCCCCAGCATTTT	CASSADKSSNQPQHF
TRBV15	NA	TRBJ2-1	NA	14	TGTGCCACCAGCGTCTCCGGGACTGGCAATGAGCAGTTCTTC	CATSVSGTGNEQFF
TRBV7-6	NA	TRBJ2-1	NA	13	TGTGCCAGCAGGGTGGTCGGGAGCAGGGAGCAGTTCTTC	CASRVVGSREQFF
TRBV7-9	NA	TRBJ1-2	NA	16	TGTGCCAGCAGCCTGGCGGGTACAGGTCTTAACTATGGCTACACCTTC	CASSLAGTGLNYGYTF
TRBV24-1	TRBD1	TRBJ1-3	NA	16	TGTGCCACCAGTGACCCCGGACAGGACTCTGGAAACACCATATATTTT	CATSDPGQDSGNTIYF
TRBV15	NA	TRBJ1-5	NA	19	TGTGCCACCAGCAGAGCACCAATCAGGTCAATTAATAGCAATCAGCCCCAGCATTTT	CATSRAPIRSINSNQPQHF
TRBV9	TRBD1	TRBJ2-2	NA	16	TGTGCCAGCAGCTGGGCGACAGGGCCCCGGGGCGGGGAGCTGTTTTTT	CASSWATGPRGGELFF
TRBV11-2	NA	TRBJ1-1	NA	17	TGTGCCAGCAGCTCCGAAGCTACAGGGACACTTAGAACTGAAGCTTTCTTT	CASSSEATGTLRTEAFF
TRBV3-1/TRBV3-2	NA	TRBJ1-1	NA	14	TGTGCCAGCAGCCAAGGGGGTAAGAACACTGAAGCTTTCTTT	CASSQGGKNTEAFF
TRBV5-1	NA	TRBJ1-3	once	14	TGCGCCAGCAGCTTGGGAGGGGATGGAAACACCATATATTTT	CASSLGGDGNTIYF
TRBV10-1	TRBD2	TRBJ2-3	NA	13	TGCGCCAGCAGTGAGTCCCAGGGAGGGACGCAGTATTTT	CASSESQGGTQYF
TRBV7-6	NA	TRBJ1-2	NA	12	TGTGCCAGCAGCTTATCAGGGGAAGGCTACACCTTC	CASSLSGEGYTF
TRBV27	NA	TRBJ2-7	NA	12	TGTGCCAGCAGCCCAATATCCTACGAGCAGTACTTC	CASSPISYEQYF
TRBV19	TRBD1	TRBJ1-5	NA	15	TGTGCCAGTAGTGCATCGGACAGGGGAGGTCAGCCCCAGCATTTT	CASSASDRGGQPQHF
TRBV19	NA	TRBJ2-2	NA	14	TGTGCCAGTAGTCGCCAGTTGAGTGGCGGGGAGCTGTTTTTT	CASSRQLSGGELFF
TRBV11-1	TRBD2	TRBJ2-3	NA	16	TGTGCCAGCAGCTTATCTGGCGGGAGAGGAGCAGATACGCAGTATTTT	CASSLSGGRGADTQYF
TRBV4-3	TRBD1	TRBJ1-2	NA	15	TGCGCCAGCAGCCCAAGCAGCGGGACAGGGGGTGGCTACACCTTC	CASSPSSGTGGGYTF
TRBV5-6	NA	TRBJ1-2	NA	15	TGTGCCAGCAGCCCCTGGGCGGTACTCCGCTATGGCTACACCTTC	CASSPWAVLRYGYTF
TRBV18	NA	TRBJ1-2	NA	13	TGTGCCAGCTCACCACAGGAGAACTATGGCTACACCTTC	CASSPQENYGYTF
TRBV28	NA	TRBJ2-2	NA	17	TGTGCCAGCAGGTATTTGTGGGCAGGAATGAACACCGGGGAGCTGTTTTTT	CASRYLWAGMNTGELFF
TRBV12-3/TRBV12-4	NA	TRBJ1-1	NA	13	TGTGCCAGCAGTTTTCAGAGGAACACTGAAGCTTTCTTT	CASSFQRNTEAFF
TRBV3-1/TRBV3-2	NA	TRBJ1-3	NA	15	TGTGCCAGCAGCCTAAGAGGTGGCTCTGGAAACACCATATATTTT	CASSLRGGSGNTIYF
TRBV28	TRBD1	TRBJ1-5	NA	14	TGTGCCAGCAGTTTAAGACAGGGAAATCAGCCCCAGCATTTT	CASSLRQGNQPQHF
TRBV20-1	NA	TRBJ1-1	NA	13	TGCAGTGCTAGTGGGGGAACTAACACTGAAGCTTTCTTT	CSASGGTNTEAFF
TRBV28	NA	TRBJ1-6	NA	14	TGTGCCAGCAGGCCCGGGACCTCTGGGCCACCCCTCCACTTT	CASRPGTSGPPLHF
TRBV5-1	TRBD2	TRBJ2-7	NA	20	TGCGCCAGCAGCTTGGGAGGTTGGGGGACTAGCGGGACTATCTCCTACGAGCAGTACTTC	CASSLGGWGTSGTISYEQYF